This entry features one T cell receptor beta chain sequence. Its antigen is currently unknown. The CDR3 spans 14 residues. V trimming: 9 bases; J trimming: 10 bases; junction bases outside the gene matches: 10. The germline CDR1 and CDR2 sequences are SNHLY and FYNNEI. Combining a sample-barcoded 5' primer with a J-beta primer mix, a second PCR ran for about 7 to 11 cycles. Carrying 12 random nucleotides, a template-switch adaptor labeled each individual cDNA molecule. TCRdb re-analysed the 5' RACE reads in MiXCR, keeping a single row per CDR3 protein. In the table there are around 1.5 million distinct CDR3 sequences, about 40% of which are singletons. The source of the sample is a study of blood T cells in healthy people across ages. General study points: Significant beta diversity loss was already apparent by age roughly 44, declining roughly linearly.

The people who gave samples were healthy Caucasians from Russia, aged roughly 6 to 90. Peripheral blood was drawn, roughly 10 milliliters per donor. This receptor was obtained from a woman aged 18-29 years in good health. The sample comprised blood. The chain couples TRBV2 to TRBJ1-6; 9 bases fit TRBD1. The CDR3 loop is CAREDRGLGSPLHF. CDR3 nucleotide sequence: TGTGCCAGAGAGGACAGGGGCCTGGGGTCACCCCTCCACTTT.